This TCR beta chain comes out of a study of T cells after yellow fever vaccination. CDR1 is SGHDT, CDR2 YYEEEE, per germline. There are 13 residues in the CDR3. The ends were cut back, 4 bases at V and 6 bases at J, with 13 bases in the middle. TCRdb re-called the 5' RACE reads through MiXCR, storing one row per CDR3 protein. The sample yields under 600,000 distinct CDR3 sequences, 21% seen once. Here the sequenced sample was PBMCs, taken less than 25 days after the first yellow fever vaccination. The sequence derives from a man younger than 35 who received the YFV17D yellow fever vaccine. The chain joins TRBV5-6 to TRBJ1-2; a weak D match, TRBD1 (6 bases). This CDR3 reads CASSPGQLNGYTF. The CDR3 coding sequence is TGTGCCAGCAGCCCCGGACAGTTGAATGGCTACACCTTC.